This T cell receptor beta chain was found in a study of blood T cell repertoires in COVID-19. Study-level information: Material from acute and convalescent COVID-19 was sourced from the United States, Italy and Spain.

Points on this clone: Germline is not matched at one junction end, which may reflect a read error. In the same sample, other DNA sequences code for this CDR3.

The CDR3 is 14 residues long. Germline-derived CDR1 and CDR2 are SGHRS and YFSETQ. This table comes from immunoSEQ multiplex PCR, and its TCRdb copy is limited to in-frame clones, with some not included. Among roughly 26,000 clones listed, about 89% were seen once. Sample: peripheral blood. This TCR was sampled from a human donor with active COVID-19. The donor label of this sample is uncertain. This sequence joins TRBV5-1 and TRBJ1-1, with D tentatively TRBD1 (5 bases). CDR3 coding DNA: TGCGCCAGCAGCTTGGAAGGAGGGGATGCTGAAGCCTTCTTT. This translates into CASSLEGGDAEAFF. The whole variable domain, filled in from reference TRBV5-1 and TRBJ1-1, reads KAGVTQTPRYLIKTRGQQVTLSCSPISGHRSVSWYQQTPGQGLQFLFEYFSETQRNKGNFPGRFSGRQFSNSRSEMNVSTLELGDSALYLCASSLEGGDAEAFFGQGTRLTVV.